The 12 T cell receptor beta chains in this list originate from one sample, sequenced in a study of blood T cell repertoires in COVID-19. Repertoires were generated with immunoSEQ multiplex PCR, while TCRdb's copy carries only in-frame clones and drops some. The table has hundreds of thousands of clones, about 85% seen once. The specimen was PBMCs or T cells enriched from blood (not recorded which). The source is a man aged 35 to 55 who had recovered from COVID-19.

The genes are TRBV10-3 and TRBJ1-2; D unclear. V was shortened by 6 bases and J by 5 bases, with 7 bases between the two germline ends. The CDR3 totals 11 residues. CDR1 ENHRY and CDR2 SYGVKD come from the germline V gene. CDR3 residues: CAIRLDYGYTF. The CDR3 DNA reads as TGTGCCATCAGACTAGATTATGGCTACACCTTC.

The chain has TRBV7-3 and TRBJ2-1, with D maybe TRBD2 (6 bases). The length of the CDR3 is 20 residues. Germline V gene data show CDR1 as SGHTA and CDR2 as FQGTGA. Between the trimmed V and J ends, which lost 4 bases and 2 bases, there was a span of 27 bases. CDR3 loop: CASSSREKKTRDFAYNEQFF. As DNA, the CDR3 is TGTGCCAGCAGCTCCCGAGAGAAGAAAACCAGGGACTTCGCCTACAATGAGCAGTTCTTC.

V usage is TRBV27 and J usage is TRBJ1-1; tentatively, D is TRBD1 (6 bases). Trimming cost V 1 base and J 1 base, with 16 bases left between them. Germline V gene sequence: CDR1 MNHEY, CDR2 SMNVEV (reference sequence). The CDR3 loop spans 17 amino acids. CDR3 coding DNA: TGTGCCAGCAGTTTATACGGCAGGGGCGTTGGGAACACTGAAGCTTTCTTT. It codes for CASSLYGRGVGNTEAFF.

In DNA form, the CDR3 reads TGCGCCAGCAGCCCGGGACAGGGGTTGGTGACTGAAGCTTTCTTT. Protein: CASSPGQGLVTEAFF. The chain uses TRBV4-3 and TRBJ1-1; the match to TRBD1 covers 10 bases. J was trimmed by 5 bases and V by 4 bases; bases with no gene match: 7. CDR3 length: 15 residues. Looked up from germline, CDR1 is LGHNA and CDR2 is YSLEER.

The V gene is TRBV9, the J gene TRBJ2-5; weak D call: TRBD2 (7 bases). CDR1 is SGDLS and CDR2 is YYNGEE in the germline V gene. V shed 3 bases and J shed 5 bases, with 14 bases lying between them. This CDR3 spans 14 amino acids. The CDR3 DNA is TGTGCCAGCAGCGAAGGGGGGGGGACCGAGACCCAGTACTTC. Its protein is CASSEGGGTETQYF.

The chain combines TRBV7-8 with TRBJ1-2; TRBD1 might be the D (5 bases). This CDR3 spans 15 amino acids. With 0 bases removed from V and 12 bases from J, the gap between germline ends came to 20 bases. Germline values: CDR1 SGHVS, CDR2 FQNEAQ. In DNA form, the CDR3 reads TGTGCCAGCAGCTTAGCAGGGGACCGCCGGGGGGGTCACACCTTC. Residues: CASSLAGDRRGGHTF.

This chain links TRBV28 with TRBJ2-7, with 9 bases that match TRBD1. The V segment lost 4 bases and the J segment 6 bases; nucleotides outside the gene matches: 13. Germline V gene sequence: CDR1 MDHEN, CDR2 SYDVKM. The CDR3 is 16 amino acids. CDR3 amino acids: CASSSHPQGAISEQYF. The DNA for the CDR3 is TGTGCCAGCAGTTCCCACCCACAGGGGGCGATTTCCGAGCAGTACTTC.

The chain carries TRBV30 and TRBJ1-2; tentative D call: TRBD1 (6 bases). The CDR3 runs 14 residues. V lost 0 bases and J 3 bases, leaving 11 bases between the germline ends. Germline CDR1 GTSNPN, CDR2 SVGIG (reference sequence). This CDR3 is CAWSVRQGHYGYTF. CDR3 bases: TGTGCCTGGAGTGTAAGGCAGGGGCACTATGGCTACACCTTC.

The gene calls are TRBV19 and TRBJ2-3, with 14 bases identical to TRBD2. Losses at the gene ends were 7 bases for V and 2 bases for J; bases not matched to a gene: 8. This CDR3 comprises 17 residues. CDR1 LNHDA and CDR2 SQIVND come from the germline V gene (reference sequence). This chain's CDR3 is CASTRTSGGTLTDTQYF. For the CDR3, the DNA is TGTGCCAGTACTCGGACTAGCGGGGGGACCCTCACAGATACGCAGTATTTT.

The chain employs TRBV7-3 and TRBJ2-3; 7 bases line up with TRBD1. J gave up 2 bases and V 5 bases, and 7 bases lay outside the gene matches. Germline-derived CDR1 and CDR2 are SGHTA and FQGTGA. The CDR3 is made up of 15 amino acids. The CDR3 DNA reads as TGTGCCAGCAGCCCTCAGACAGGGAACACAGATACGCAGTATTTT. This sequence encodes CASSPQTGNTDTQYF.

Remarks on this clone: Other DNA sequences in this sample translate to the same CDR3. The chain is built from TRBV5-1 and TRBJ1-5; 11 nucleotides align to TRBD1. The trim removed 5 bases at V and 5 bases at J, leaving 6 bases unmatched. The germline V gene encodes CDR1 SGHRS and CDR2 YFSETQ. This CDR3 contains 15 residues. This chain's CDR3 is CASSSGTGGDQPQHF. DNA for the CDR3: TGCGCCAGCAGTTCAGGGACAGGGGGAGATCAGCCCCAGCATTTT.

CDR3 loop: CASSLRTGIGRLYGYTF. The DNA for the CDR3 is TGTGCCAGCAGCCTCCGGACAGGGATTGGGAGACTCTATGGCTACACCTTC. The chain links TRBV14 to TRBJ1-2; 8 bases agree with TRBD1. This CDR3 has 17 residues. Germline lookup yields CDR1 SGHDN and CDR2 FVKESK. V lost 4 bases, J lost 4 bases, and 14 bases stayed unmatched.